Shown below are 14 T cell receptor beta chains from a single sample sequenced in a study of identical twins. TCRdb analysed the 5' RACE reads with MiXCR anew, one entry per CDR3 protein. The table lists around 650,000 distinct CDR3 sequences, about 7.6% of them singletons. These data were also reused for a study on yellow fever vaccine responses in identical twins.

Sequences were obtained from PBMCs. The receptors here all came from a woman between 18 and 29 years old in good health.

A few counts support this clonotype. The gene calls are TRBV12-3 or TRBV12-4 and TRBJ2-2; perhaps TRBD1 as D (5 bases). There are 15 residues in the CDR3. V lost 3 bases to trimming and J lost 0 bases, with 8 bases between them. The CDR3 reads CASSFWTPNTGELFF. DNA of the CDR3: TGTGCCAGCAGTTTTTGGACACCGAACACCGGGGAGCTGTTTTTT.

This clonotype was observed at least ten times. The chain has TRBV24-1 and TRBJ1-5; D possibly corresponds to TRBD1 (6 bases). CDR1 and CDR2 (germline): KGHDR, SFDVKD. Trimming took 5 bases from V and 0 from J, leaving 13 bases between them. The CDR3 totals 16 residues. As DNA, the CDR3 is TGTGCCACCAGTGGGTTGGCAGGGGCTAGCAATCAGCCCCAGCATTTT. Translation gives CATSGLAGASNQPQHF.

The genes are TRBV7-8 and TRBJ2-2, with 8 bases aligning to TRBD1. The germline gives CDR1 SGHVS, CDR2 FQNEAQ. The CDR3 consists of 15 residues. V lost 5 bases, J lost 3 bases, and 5 bases stayed unmatched. CDR3 coding DNA: TGTGCCAGCAGCCACGGACAGGGTGACACCGGGGAGCTGTTTTTT. It encodes CASSHGQGDTGELFF.

The chain has TRBV2 and TRBJ2-7; TRBD1 matches at 12 bases. Per germline, CDR1 SNHLY and CDR2 FYNNEI. The CDR3 covers 16 residues. V was pared by 6 bases and J by 2 bases, with 8 bases of the junction left unmatched. CDR3 region: CASSVFGTGGAYEQYF. In nucleotides, the CDR3 is TGTGCCAGCAGCGTGTTTGGGACAGGGGGCGCCTACGAGCAGTACTTC.

The table lists this clonotype with a few counts. The chain couples TRBV7-8 to TRBJ2-5; no firm D call. In germline, CDR1 is SGHVS, CDR2 FQNEAQ. The CDR3 consists of 13 residues. V was trimmed by 2 bases and J by 3 bases, leaving 7 bases between them. The DNA of the CDR3 is TGTGCCAGCAGCTTAAGATTTAAAGAGACCCAGTACTTC. Amino acid sequence: CASSLRFKETQYF.

This clonotype was observed many times. The V gene is TRBV5-1, the J gene TRBJ1-2; the D gene is possibly TRBD1 (6 bases). This CDR3 has 14 amino acids. V lost 0 bases, J lost 5 bases, and 11 bases lay in between. The V gene's germline CDR1 is SGHRS and CDR2 YFSETQ. The CDR3 protein is CASSLGTQGYGYTF. The CDR3 region has the DNA TGCGCCAGCAGCTTGGGGACCCAGGGGTATGGCTACACCTTC.

This clonotype was picked up many times. The chain joins TRBV12-5 to TRBJ2-2; 7 nucleotides align to TRBD2. There are 17 residues in the CDR3. Trimming at V came to 0 bases and at J to 3 bases, leaving 7 bases not matched to a gene. Germline V CDR1 and CDR2: LGHNT, FRNRAP. The CDR3 nucleotides read TGTGCTAGTGGTTTGGTATCCCTAGCGGTAGACACCGGGGAGCTGTTTTTT. Translation: CASGLVSLAVDTGELFF.

The V call is TRBV5-1, the J call TRBJ2-1, with 11 bases lining up with TRBD2. The CDR3 covers 20 residues. The germline CDR1 and CDR2 sequences are SGHRS and YFSETQ. The junction had 15 bases not matched to a gene; V was cut back by 0 bases and J by 4 bases. CDR3 nucleotides: TGCGCCAGCAGCTTGGTTAGAACAGATAGCGGGGGGGCCGTTTACAATGAGCAGTTCTTC. As protein: CASSLVRTDSGGAVYNEQFF.

This clonotype came up a few times. The rearrangement links TRBV27 to TRBJ2-3, with D perhaps assigned TRBD1 or TRBD2 (5 bases each). Germline lookup yields CDR1 MNHEY and CDR2 SMNVEV (reference sequence). V dropped 3 bases and J dropped 8 bases, with 12 bases sitting between them. This CDR3 is 13 amino acids long. Written as DNA, the CDR3 is TGTGCCAGCAGTTTGGGAGCCGGGACTACGCAGTATTTT. Amino acids: CASSLGAGTTQYF.

This clonotype was counted ten times or more. The chain has TRBV12-3 or TRBV12-4 and TRBJ1-5; unclear D gene. V dropped 0 bases and J dropped 3 bases, with 9 bases sitting between them. This CDR3 region has 15 residues. The chain's CDR3 is CASSLASALNQPQHF. The CDR3 DNA sequence: TGTGCCAGCAGTTTAGCGTCGGCCCTCAATCAGCCCCAGCATTTT.

This clonotype was counted a few times. The J gene is TRBJ2-2, the V gene TRBV20-1, with a possible D match to TRBD1 (6 bases). Between the trimmed V and J ends, which lost 4 bases and 5 bases, there was a span of 11 bases. Germline values: CDR1 DFQATT, CDR2 SNEGSKA (reference sequence). The CDR3 consists of 13 residues. The CDR3 DNA reads as TGCAGTGCTAAGACAGGCGAGACCGGGGAGCTGTTTTTT. Translated: CSAKTGETGELFF.

Comment on this clonotype: At one end, the junction sequence differs from germline, possibly due to a read error. The chain uses TRBV20-1 and TRBJ2-3; tentatively, D is TRBD1 (7 bases). The CDR3 runs 14 residues. The V gene's germline CDR1 is DFQATT and CDR2 SNEGSKA (reference sequence). The CDR3 nucleotides are TGCAGTGCAAGCGGGCGACAGGGCACAGAAACGCAGTATTTT. It is translated as CSASGRQGTETQYF.

This chain links TRBV7-9 with TRBJ2-5; 12 nucleotides line up with TRBD1. The CDR3 consists of 14 residues. Germline V gene lookup returns CDR1 SEHNR and CDR2 FQNEAQ (reference sequence). With 1 base clipped from V and 6 bases from J, the junction kept 0 bases outside the gene matches. The CDR3 loop is CASSLGDRGQTQYF. DNA of the CDR3: TGTGCCAGCAGCTTAGGGGACAGGGGGCAGACCCAGTACTTC.

This clonotype was picked up a small number of times. This may stem from a read error, because a much larger clone lies one nucleotide away. This sequence joins TRBV12-3 or TRBV12-4 and TRBJ2-7; D remains unclear. The CDR3 loop spans 12 amino acids. The V end lost 2 bases, the J end lost 2 bases, and 4 bases lay between the germline ends. The CDR3 region is CASSLRPYEQYF. CDR3 DNA: TGTGCCAGCAGTTTAAGGCCCTACGAGCAGTACTTC.